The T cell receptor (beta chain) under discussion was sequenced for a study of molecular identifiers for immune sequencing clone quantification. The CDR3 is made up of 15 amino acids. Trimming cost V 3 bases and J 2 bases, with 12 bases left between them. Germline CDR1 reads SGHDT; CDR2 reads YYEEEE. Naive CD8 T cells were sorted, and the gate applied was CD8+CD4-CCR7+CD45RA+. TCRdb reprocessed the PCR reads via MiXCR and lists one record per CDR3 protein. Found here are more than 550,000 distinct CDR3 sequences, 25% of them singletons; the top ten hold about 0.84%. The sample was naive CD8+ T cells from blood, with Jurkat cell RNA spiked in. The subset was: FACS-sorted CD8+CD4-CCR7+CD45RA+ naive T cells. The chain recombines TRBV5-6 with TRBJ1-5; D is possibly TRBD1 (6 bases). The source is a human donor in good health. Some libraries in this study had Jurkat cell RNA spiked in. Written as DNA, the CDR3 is TGTGCCAGCAGCTCCTGGGGGCTTGGCAATCAGCCCCAGCATTTT. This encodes CASSSWGLGNQPQHF.